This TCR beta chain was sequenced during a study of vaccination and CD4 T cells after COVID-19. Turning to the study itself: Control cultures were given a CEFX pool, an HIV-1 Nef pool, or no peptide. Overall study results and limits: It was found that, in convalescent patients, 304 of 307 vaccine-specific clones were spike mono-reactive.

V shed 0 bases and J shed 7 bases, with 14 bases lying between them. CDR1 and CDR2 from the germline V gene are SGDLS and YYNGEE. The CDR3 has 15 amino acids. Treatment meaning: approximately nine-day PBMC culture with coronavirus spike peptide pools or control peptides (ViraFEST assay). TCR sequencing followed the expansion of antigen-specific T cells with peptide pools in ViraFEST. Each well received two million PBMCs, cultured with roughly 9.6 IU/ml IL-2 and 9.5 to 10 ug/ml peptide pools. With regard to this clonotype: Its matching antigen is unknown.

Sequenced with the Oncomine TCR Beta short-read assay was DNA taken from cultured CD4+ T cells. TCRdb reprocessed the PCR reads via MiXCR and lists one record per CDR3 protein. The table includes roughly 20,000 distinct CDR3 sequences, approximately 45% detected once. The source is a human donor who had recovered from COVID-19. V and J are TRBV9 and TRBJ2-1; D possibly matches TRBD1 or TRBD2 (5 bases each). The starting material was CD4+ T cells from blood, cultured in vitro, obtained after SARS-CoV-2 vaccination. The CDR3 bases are TGTGCCAGCAGCGTAGAGGGGCTAGCCTGGAATGAGCAGTTCTTC. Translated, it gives CASSVEGLAWNEQFF. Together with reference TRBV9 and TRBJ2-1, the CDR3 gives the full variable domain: DSGVTQTPKHLITATGQRVTLRCSPRSGDLSVYWYQQSLDQGLQFLIQYYNGEERAKGNILERFSAQQFPDLHSELNLSSLELGDSALYFCASSVEGLAWNEQFFGPGTRLTVL.